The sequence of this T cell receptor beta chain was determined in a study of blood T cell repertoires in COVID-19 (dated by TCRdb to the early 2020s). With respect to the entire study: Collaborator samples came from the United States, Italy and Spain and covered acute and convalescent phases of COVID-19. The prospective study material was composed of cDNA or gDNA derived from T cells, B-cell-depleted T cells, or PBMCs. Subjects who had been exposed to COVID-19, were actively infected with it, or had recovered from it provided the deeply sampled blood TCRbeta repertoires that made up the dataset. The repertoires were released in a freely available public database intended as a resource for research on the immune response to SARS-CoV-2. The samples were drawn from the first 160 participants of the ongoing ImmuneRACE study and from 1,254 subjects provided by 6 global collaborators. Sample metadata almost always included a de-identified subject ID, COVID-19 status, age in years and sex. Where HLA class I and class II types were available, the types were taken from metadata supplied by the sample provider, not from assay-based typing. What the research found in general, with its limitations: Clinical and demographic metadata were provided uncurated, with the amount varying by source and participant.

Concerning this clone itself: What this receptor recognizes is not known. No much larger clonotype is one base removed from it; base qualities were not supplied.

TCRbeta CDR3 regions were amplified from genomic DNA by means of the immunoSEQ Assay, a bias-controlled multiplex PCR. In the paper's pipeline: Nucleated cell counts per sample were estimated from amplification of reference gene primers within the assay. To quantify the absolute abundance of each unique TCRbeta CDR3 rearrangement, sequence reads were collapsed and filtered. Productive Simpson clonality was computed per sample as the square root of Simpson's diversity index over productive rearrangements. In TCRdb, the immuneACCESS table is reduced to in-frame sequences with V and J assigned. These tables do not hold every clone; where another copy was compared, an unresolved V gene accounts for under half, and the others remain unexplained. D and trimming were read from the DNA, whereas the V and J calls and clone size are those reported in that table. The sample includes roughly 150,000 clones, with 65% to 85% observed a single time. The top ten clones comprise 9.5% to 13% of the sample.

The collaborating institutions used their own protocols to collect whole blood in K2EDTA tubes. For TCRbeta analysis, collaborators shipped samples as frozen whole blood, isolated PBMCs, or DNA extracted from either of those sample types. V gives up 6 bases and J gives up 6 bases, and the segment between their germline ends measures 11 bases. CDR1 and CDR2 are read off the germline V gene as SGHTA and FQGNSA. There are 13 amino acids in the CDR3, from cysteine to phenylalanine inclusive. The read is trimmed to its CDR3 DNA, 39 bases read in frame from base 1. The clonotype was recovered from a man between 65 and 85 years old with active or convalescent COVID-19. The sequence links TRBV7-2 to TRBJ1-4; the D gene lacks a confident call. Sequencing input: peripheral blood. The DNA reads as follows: TGTGCCAGCAGGCCAGACACCTATGAAAAACTGTTTTTT. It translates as CASRPDTYEKLFF.